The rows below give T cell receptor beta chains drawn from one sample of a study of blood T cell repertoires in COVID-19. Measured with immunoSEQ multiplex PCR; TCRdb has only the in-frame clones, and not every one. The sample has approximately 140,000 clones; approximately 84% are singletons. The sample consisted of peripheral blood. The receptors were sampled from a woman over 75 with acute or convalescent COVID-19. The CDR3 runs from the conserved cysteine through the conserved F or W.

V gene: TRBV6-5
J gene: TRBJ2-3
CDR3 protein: CASSSSLRVTDTQYF

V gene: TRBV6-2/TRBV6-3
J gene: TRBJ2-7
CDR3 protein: CASSYHRDRGGEQYF

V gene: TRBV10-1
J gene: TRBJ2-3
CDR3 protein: CASSEYRTSTDTQYF

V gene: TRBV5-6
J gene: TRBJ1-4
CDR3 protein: CASSLVRGGSNEKLFF

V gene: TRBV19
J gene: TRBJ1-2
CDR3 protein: CASSIGGQGTIHNYGYTF

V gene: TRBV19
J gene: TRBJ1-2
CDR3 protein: CASSPTRDSNYGYTF

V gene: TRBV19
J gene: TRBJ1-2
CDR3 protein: CASSMSVGDYGYTF

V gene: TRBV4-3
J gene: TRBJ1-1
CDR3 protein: CASSQPGGLNTEAFF

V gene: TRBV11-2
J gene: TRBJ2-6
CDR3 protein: CASSRDISGANVLTF

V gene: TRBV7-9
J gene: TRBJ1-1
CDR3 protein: CASSLVQAVGGYTEAFF

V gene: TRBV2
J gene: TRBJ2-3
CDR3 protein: CASSRDRGDTQYF

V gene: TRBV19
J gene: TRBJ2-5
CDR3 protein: CASSIGQGMLETQYF

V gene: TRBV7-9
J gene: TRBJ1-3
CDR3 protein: CASSLGTGDPSGNTIYF

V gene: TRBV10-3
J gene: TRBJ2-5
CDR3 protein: CAISEPLGQGSETQYF

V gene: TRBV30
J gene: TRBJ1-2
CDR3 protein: CAWSVQQGYGYTF

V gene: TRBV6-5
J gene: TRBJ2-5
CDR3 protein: CASSTGVGAETQYF

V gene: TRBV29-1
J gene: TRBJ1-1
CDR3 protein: CSARKGESAEAFF

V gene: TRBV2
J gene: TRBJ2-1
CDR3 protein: CASSGTFTGLAGGLWRDEQFF

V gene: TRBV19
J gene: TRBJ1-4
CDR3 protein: CASSIGGKKLFF

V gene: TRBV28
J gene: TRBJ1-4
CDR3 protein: CASRSSGQGEKLFF

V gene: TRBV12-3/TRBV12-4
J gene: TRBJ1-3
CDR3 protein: CASPTGGNTIYF

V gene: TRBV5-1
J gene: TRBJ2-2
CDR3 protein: CASSFLAGGDLGAGELFF

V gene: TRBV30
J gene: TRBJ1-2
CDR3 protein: CAWSVHRGSGYTF

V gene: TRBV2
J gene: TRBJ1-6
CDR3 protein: CAVGQGPNSPLHF

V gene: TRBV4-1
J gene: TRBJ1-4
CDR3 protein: CASSPGGNNEKLFF

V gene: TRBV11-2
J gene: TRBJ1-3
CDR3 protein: CASSLSGGSGNTIYF

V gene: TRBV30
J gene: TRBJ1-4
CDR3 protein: CAWTAEGATNEKLFF

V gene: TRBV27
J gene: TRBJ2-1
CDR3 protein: CASSLGTGLGNEQFF

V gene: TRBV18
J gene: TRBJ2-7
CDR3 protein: CASSPRGAAHEQYF

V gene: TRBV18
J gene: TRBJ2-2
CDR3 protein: CASSPPIDSGELFF

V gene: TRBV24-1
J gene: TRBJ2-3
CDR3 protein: CATSDTGDTDTQYF

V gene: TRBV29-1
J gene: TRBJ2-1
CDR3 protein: CSVEGGTSVYNEQFF

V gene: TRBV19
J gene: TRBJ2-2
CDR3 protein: CASTQRWGLAGGTNTGELFF

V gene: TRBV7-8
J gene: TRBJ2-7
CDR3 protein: CASSLGERSGRSYEQYF

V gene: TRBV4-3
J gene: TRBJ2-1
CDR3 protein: CASSQDSRAGYNEQFF

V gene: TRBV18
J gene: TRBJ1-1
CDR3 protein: CASSPDRLVTEAFF

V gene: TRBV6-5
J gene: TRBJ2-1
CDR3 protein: CASSFGGLGYNEQFF

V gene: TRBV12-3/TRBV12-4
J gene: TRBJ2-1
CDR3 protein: CASSLFGYNEQFF

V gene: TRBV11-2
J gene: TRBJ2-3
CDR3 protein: CASSLTSGGFDTQYF

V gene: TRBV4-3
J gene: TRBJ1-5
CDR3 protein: CASIGGCNQPQHF

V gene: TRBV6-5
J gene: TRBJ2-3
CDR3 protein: CASSFRTGGGTDTQYF

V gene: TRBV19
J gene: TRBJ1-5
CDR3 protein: CASSLLNSNQPQHF

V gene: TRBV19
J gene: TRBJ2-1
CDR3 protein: CASSEGAGQGAAKQFF

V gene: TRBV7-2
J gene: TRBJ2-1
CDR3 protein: CASSWKGGRPYNEQFF

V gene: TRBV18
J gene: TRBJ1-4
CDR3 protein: CASSPQTGIEEKLFF

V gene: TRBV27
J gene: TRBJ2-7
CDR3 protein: CASSLRGLAGVGEQYF

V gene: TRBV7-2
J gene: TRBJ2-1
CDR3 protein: CASSLAGLAAAWGEQFF

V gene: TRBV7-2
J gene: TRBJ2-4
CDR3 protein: CASSLESGWAKNIQYF

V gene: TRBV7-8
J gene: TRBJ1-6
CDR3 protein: CASSSDRGNSPLHF

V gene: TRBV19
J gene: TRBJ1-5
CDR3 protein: CASSLESAQPQHF

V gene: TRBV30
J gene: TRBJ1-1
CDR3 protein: CAWSPLTGTHTEAFF

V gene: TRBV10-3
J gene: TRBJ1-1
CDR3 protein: CAIKGPGTENTEAFF